The sequence of this TCR beta chain was determined in a study of PD-L1 blockade in urothelial cancer (dated by TCRdb to 2016 to 2017). With respect to the entire study: Every patient began therapy in the mid-2010s and was given atezolizumab 1,200 mg intravenously every 3 weeks. About 90% of the roughly 29 patients were males with bladder-origin urothelial cancer, and about 65% of the roughly 30 reported a prior smoking history. An ECOG performance status of 0 or 1 was recorded for the patients, and 0 to 3 prior chemotherapy regimens had been received by the patients. Blood samples were analyzed at two time points: 3 weeks after treatment start (second dose) and 6 weeks after treatment start. Blood samples gave median yields of approximately 130,000 T cells and over 80,000 unique TCRs, along with a median clonality of about 0.084. The study was an exploratory multi-omic analysis of somatic, immune and clinical correlates of response to PD-L1 blockade with atezolizumab in urothelial cancer. Pretreatment tumor samples, along with matched peripheral blood collected serially before and after atezolizumab treatment, underwent TCR sequencing. Durable clinical benefit was defined as a progression-free survival longer than 6 months, and TCR features were additionally tested against progression-free survival and overall survival. In the same patients, whole exome sequencing and RNA sequencing of pretreatment tumors were performed in addition to TCR sequencing. Durable clinical benefit was achieved by nine patients but not by the remaining 20. Pretreatment blood TCR-seq was available for about 27 patients, at least one posttreatment blood collection was obtained for some 24 patients, and tumor TCR-seq was available for some 24 patients. On the study overall, not on this receptor specifically: Greater expansion of tumor-associated TCR clones in peripheral blood 3 weeks after the start of treatment was observed in patients with durable benefit (n of about 21, p = 0.022). Because of the small sample size (n ≈ 29) and the many exploratory analyses performed, the results are intended to be regarded as hypothesis-generating. A pretreatment peripheral blood TCR clonality below the median was linked to improved progression-free and overall survival.

In light of the paper, this sample's time point label describes: pretreatment peripheral blood. A total of around 30 patients with locally advanced or metastatic urothelial carcinoma, treated at Memorial Sloan Kettering on a trial protocol, made up the cohort. Peripheral blood mononuclear cells were collected pretreatment and during treatment, with between 1 and 8 total time points per patient. The Qiagen DNeasy Blood extraction kit was used to purify genomic DNA from total PBMCs and tumor samples. PBMCs were collected pretreatment and during treatment, and were isolated and stored as previously described. Here V drops 0 bases and J drops 4 bases, and the junction holds 3 bases not matched to any gene. The CDR3 runs 16 residues from the cysteine to the phenylalanine. Solely the CDR3 DNA is kept, with 48 bases framed from the first base. According to the germline V gene, CDR1 reads SGHTA and CDR2 reads FQGNSA.

Synthetic TCR analog templates were spiked into each PCR to estimate absolute template abundance from read counts. The immunoSEQ assay used bias-controlled V and J gene primers to amplify TCRbeta CDR3 regions from genomic DNA. Sequencing of rearranged TCRbeta segments was done at approximately 20X coverage. Turning to the authors' computational methods: Clustering was used to correct sequencing errors, and CDR3s were annotated against IMGT so that V, D and J genes could be assigned. Out-of-frame and stop-codon sequences were excluded, and only productive TCRbeta rearrangements were used in downstream analyses. Clonality was computed as one minus Shannon entropy normalized by the log of the number of unique productive sequences. Fisher's exact test with Benjamini-Hochberg correction, using a cutoff of adjusted p below 0.01, was how clones that differed between time points or between blood and tumor were identified. Imported from immuneACCESS, the table was reduced by TCRdb to in-frame sequences with V and J called. These copies leave out some clones; in studies compared against another copy, an unresolved V gene accounts for under half, and the cause of the remainder is not known. V and J calls and clone size are as listed in that table; D and trimming were resolved from the DNA. Present in this sample are about 81,000 clones, around 92% of which were seen just once. 0.97% of the sample goes to the ten largest clones.

About this clone: No cognate antigen has been identified for it. No clone much larger than this one lies a single base away; base qualities are absent.

This material consisted of PBMCs, taken around atezolizumab (anti-PD-L1) treatment. The receptor was isolated from a woman of 80 years or more with urothelial cancer. The chain employs TRBV7-2 and TRBJ2-5; 12 nucleotides in the junction match TRBD2. The CDR3 reads as follows: CASSLATSGRRETQYF. The nucleotide sequence is given as TGTGCCAGCAGCTTAGCGACTAGCGGGAGACGAGAGACCCAGTACTTC.